Below, 8 T cell receptor beta chains from the same sample are listed, as sequenced in a study of T cell repertoires in cytomegalovirus infection. Via MiXCR, TCRdb re-called the reads, giving one row per CDR3 protein. The sample yields 250,000 to 350,000 distinct CDR3 sequences, more than 20% seen once. The sample comprised PBMCs. Every receptor here comes from a human donor in good health (CMV status not recorded). Some clones in this sample may be carry-over from other donors' samples.

The V and J genes are TRBV5-1 and TRBJ1-1; 10 nucleotides match TRBD1. CDR3 size: 15 residues. J was trimmed by 1 base and V by 4 bases; bases with no gene match: 4. The V gene's germline CDR1 is SGHRS and CDR2 YFSETQ. This chain's CDR3 is CASSARDRGNTEAFF. The CDR3 DNA reads as TGCGCCAGCAGCGCCCGGGACAGGGGGAACACTGAAGCTTTCTTT.

This chain connects TRBV20-1 to TRBJ2-7, with a weak D call TRBD1 (6 bases). The CDR3 is 12 amino acids. The germline V gene has CDR1 DFQATT and CDR2 SNEGSKA (reference sequence). V was pared by 8 bases and J by 6 bases, with 17 bases between. The CDR3 is CSSSPQGAEQYF. The CDR3 region has the DNA TGCAGTAGCTCCCCACAGGGCGCCGAGCAGTACTTC.

Many counts were recorded for this clonotype. The rearrangement uses TRBV7-9 and TRBJ1-1, with 9 bases lining up with TRBD1. V shed 5 bases and J 2 bases; nucleotides not matched to a gene: 6. Germline V gives CDR1 SEHNR, CDR2 FQNEAQ (reference sequence). The CDR3 loop spans 15 amino acids. In DNA, the CDR3 is TGTGCCAGCAGCCAAACAGGGGGCACTAACACTGAAGCTTTCTTT. It yields the protein CASSQTGGTNTEAFF.

This clonotype has only a few counts. This chain joins TRBV11-1 and TRBJ2-1; D remains unclear. Germline-derived CDR1 and CDR2 are SGHAT and FQDESV (reference sequence). Trimming stripped 5 bases from V and 2 bases from J, with 13 bases between. The CDR3 covers 15 residues. The CDR3 DNA reads TGTGCCAGCAGCCCCGATGAGATGGCCTACAATGAGCAGTTCTTC. The encoded protein is CASSPDEMAYNEQFF.

The sample holds many counts of this clonotype. V usage is TRBV18 and J usage is TRBJ2-7, with 8 bases matching TRBD1. V trimming: 0 bases; J trimming: 2 bases; junction bases outside the gene matches: 6. Germline CDR1 KGHSH, CDR2 LQKENI. This CDR3 contains 16 residues. As DNA, the CDR3 is TGTGCCAGCTCACCACCGTCGGGACAGGCCCCCTACGAGCAGTACTTC. Its translation is CASSPPSGQAPYEQYF.

The chain is built from TRBV10-3 and TRBJ2-5; weak D call: TRBD2 (5 bases). Germline assignment: CDR1 ENHRY and CDR2 SYGVKD. This CDR3 has 15 residues. V was pared by 4 bases and J by 1 base, with 13 bases between. The CDR3 bases are TGTGCCATCAGTGTTGGCAGTGCGGGCCAAGAGACCCAGTACTTC. It encodes CAISVGSAGQETQYF.

This chain connects TRBV28 to TRBJ2-7; the match to TRBD1 covers 7 bases. Germline CDR1 and CDR2: MDHEN and SYDVKM. The ends lost 5 bases at V and 5 bases at J; junction bases unmatched: 12. This CDR3 has 15 amino acids. CDR3 residues: CASSPAETGQNEQYF. In DNA, the CDR3 is TGTGCCAGCAGTCCCGCCGAGACAGGGCAAAACGAGCAGTACTTC.

Of note for this clonotype: At one end, the junction sequence differs from germline, possibly due to a read error. V gene TRBV7-6 combines with J gene TRBJ2-1, with D possibly being TRBD2 (5 bases). The CDR3 consists of 15 residues. Per the germline V gene, CDR1 is SGHVS and CDR2 is FNYEAQ. DNA for the CDR3: TGTGCTAGCAGCCCTAATAGCGTATCCTACAATGAGCAGTTCTTC. It specifies CASSPNSVSYNEQFF. The full variable domain, rest sourced from reference TRBV7-6 and TRBJ2-1, is GAGVSQSPRYKVTKRGQDVALRCDPISGHVSLYWYRQALGQGPEFLTYFNYEAQQDKSGLPNDRFSAERPEGSISTLTIQRTEQRDSAMYRCASSPNSVSYNEQFFGPGTRLTVL.